The 21 T cell receptor beta chains in this list originate from one sample, sequenced in a study of preoperative IRX-2 immunotherapy in early breast cancer. The method was immunoSEQ multiplex PCR; TCRdb's version includes in-frame clones alone and lacks a portion of them. The sample yields over 25,000 clones, roughly four fifths seen once. Treatment indicated: preoperative locoregional IRX-2 cytokine immunotherapy. The sample was lymph node tissue, taken after IRX-2 immunotherapy. These receptors all stem from a human donor with breast cancer.

This sequence joins TRBV19 and TRBJ1-4; 9 bases match TRBD1. The V gene's germline CDR1 is LNHDA and CDR2 SQIVND (reference sequence). The trim removed 5 bases at V and 3 bases at J, leaving 7 bases unmatched. The CDR3 loop spans 16 amino acids. The CDR3 loop reads CASSQTGGRPNEKLFF. CDR3 sequence (DNA): TGTGCCAGTAGTCAGACAGGGGGACGGCCTAATGAAAAACTGTTTTTT.

V gene TRBV11-3 combines with J gene TRBJ1-4; 12 nucleotides agree with TRBD1. This CDR3 region has 15 residues. Losses at the gene ends were 5 bases for V and 8 bases for J; bases not matched to a gene: 6. Germline-derived CDR1 and CDR2 are SGHNT and YENEEA. The CDR3 protein is CASSPGTGGGEKLFF. Here the CDR3 DNA reads TGTGCCAGCAGCCCCGGGACAGGGGGCGGAGAAAAACTGTTTTTT.

The rearrangement links TRBV18 to TRBJ1-4, with TRBD1 identical over 10 bases. V lost 0 bases to trimming and J lost 8 bases; unmatched junction nucleotides: 3. This CDR3 has 15 amino acids. The germline V gene encodes CDR1 KGHSH and CDR2 LQKENI. The CDR3 sequence: CASSPPRTGGEKLFF. DNA of the CDR3: TGTGCCAGCTCACCACCCCGGACAGGGGGAGAAAAACTGTTTTTT.

The chain joins TRBV10-2 to TRBJ2-3, with TRBD2 matching 15 bases. V lost 5 bases, J lost 1 base, and 16 bases stayed unmatched. Looked up from germline, CDR1 is WSHSY and CDR2 is SAAADI. The CDR3 contains 21 residues. CDR3 nucleotide sequence: TGCGCCAGCAGTTTCTGGACTAGCGGGGGGGCCGGGTATTTCGGCACAGATACGCAGTATTTT. Its protein is CASSFWTSGGAGYFGTDTQYF.

The rearrangement links TRBV7-6 to TRBJ1-4; 10 nucleotides line up with TRBD1. The V segment lost 5 bases and the J segment 7 bases; nucleotides outside the gene matches: 10. This CDR3 spans 16 amino acids. Germline V gene lookup returns CDR1 SGHVS and CDR2 FNYEAQ. CDR3 sequence (DNA): TGTGCCAGCAGCCGGCGGACAGGGGGATCGAGTGAAAAACTGTTTTTT. It codes for CASSRRTGGSSEKLFF.

J is TRBJ1-5 and V is TRBV14; 8 bases match TRBD1. The CDR3 extends over 16 amino acids. V was clipped by 6 bases and J by 3 bases; unmatched bases: 10. CDR1 SGHDN and CDR2 FVKESK come from the germline V gene. The CDR3 region has the DNA TGTGCCAGCAGGGATACAGGGGGGAGCTTCAATCAGCCCCAGCATTTT. Protein sequence: CASRDTGGSFNQPQHF.

The genes are TRBV6-8 and TRBJ1-6, with D uncertain. From germline, CDR1 is MNHGY and CDR2 SAAAGT. V was shortened by 2 bases and J by 10 bases, with 9 bases between the two germline ends. CDR3 size: 13 residues. The CDR3 bases are TGTGCCAGCAGTTACGAGCCTCGGTCACCCCTCCACTTT. Its protein product is CASSYEPRSPLHF.

This clone has a single count. V gene TRBV30 combines with J gene TRBJ1-5; no firm D call. Germline V lookup: CDR1 GTSNPN, CDR2 SVGIG (reference sequence). The CDR3 loop spans 14 amino acids. Deletions cut 1 base from V and 7 bases from J, with 14 bases between. The CDR3 region has the DNA TGTGCCTGGAGTGGTCCGGGAACGGAACAGCCCCAGCATTTT. Protein product: CAWSGPGTEQPQHF.

V and J are TRBV6-1 and TRBJ2-7; D might be TRBD1 or TRBD2, each matching 5 bases. In germline, CDR1 is MNHNS, CDR2 SASEGT. The germline V and J ends were trimmed by 1 base and 0 bases, with 10 bases remaining between them. CDR3 length: 15 amino acids. The CDR3, as DNA: TGTGCCAGCAGTGAAGTAGGGGAGAACTCCTACGAGCAGTACGTC. It translates to CASSEVGENSYEQYV.

The chain is built from TRBV1 and TRBJ1-2. TRBV1 is recorded as a pseudogene. This CDR3 spans 16 amino acids. In nucleotides, the CDR3 is TGCGCCAGCAGCCAAGATCATCCGGGACCCCAATATGGCTACACCTTC. This encodes CASSQDHPGPQYGYTF.

The gene calls are TRBV11-3 and TRBJ2-1; 8 bases match TRBD1. CDR1 and CDR2 (germline): SGHNT, YENEEA. The CDR3 contains 14 residues. V gave up 3 bases and J gave up 7 bases; unmatched junction bases: 5. The CDR3 nucleotides read TGTGCCAGCAGCTTTCTTCAGGGGGCTAATGAGCAGTTCTTC. Protein sequence: CASSFLQGANEQFF.

The J gene is TRBJ1-1, the V gene TRBV5-1, with 9 bases fitting TRBD1. This CDR3 has 16 residues. Germline loops: CDR1 SGHRS, CDR2 YFSETQ. The trim removed 4 bases at V and 6 bases at J, leaving 13 bases unmatched. CDR3 in DNA: TGCGCCAGCAGCCCCGGACAGGGGACAAGATACGCTGAAGCTTTCTTT. This sequence encodes CASSPGQGTRYAEAFF.

This chain uses TRBV7-7 with TRBJ2-3; 7 nucleotides align to TRBD1. Germline-derived CDR1 and CDR2 are SSHAT and FNYEAQ (reference sequence). Germline trimming cut 4 bases from V and 3 bases from J; bases unmatched to any gene: 7. CDR3 length equals 15 residues. The CDR3 spells CASSSYRGLTDTQYF. CDR3 nucleotide sequence: TGTGCCAGCAGCTCGTACAGGGGTCTTACAGATACGCAGTATTTT.

This clone showed up just a few times. The J gene is TRBJ1-6, the V gene TRBV30; D is unresolved. The CDR3 is made up of 15 amino acids. V was cut by 1 base and J by 5 bases, with 12 bases left in between. From germline, CDR1 is GTSNPN and CDR2 SVGIG (reference sequence). The CDR3, as DNA: TGTGCCTGGAGTGGGGTTATCGGAAATAATTCACCCCTCCACTTT. Its translation: CAWSGVIGNNSPLHF.

This chain uses TRBV5-1 with TRBJ1-1; tentative D call: TRBD1 (6 bases). The CDR3 is made up of 14 amino acids. V was pared by 4 bases and J by 0 bases, with 10 bases between. Per the germline V gene, CDR1 is SGHRS and CDR2 is YFSETQ. The CDR3 region is CASSIGTLNTEAFF. The CDR3 region has the DNA TGCGCCAGCAGCATAGGGACACTGAACACTGAAGCTTTCTTT.

This chain uses TRBV10-2 with TRBJ1-5, with 9 bases that match TRBD1. The CDR3 contains 14 residues. Trimming at V came to 5 bases and at J to 7 bases, leaving 6 bases not matched to a gene. Germline CDR1 reads WSHSY; CDR2 reads SAAADI. This CDR3 is CASSLTGGGQPQHF. The CDR3 nucleotides read TGCGCCAGCAGTCTGACAGGGGGTGGGCAGCCCCAGCATTTT.

Comments on this clone: At one of its ends the junction is not consistent with the germline gene, which may arise from a read error. The chain couples TRBV6-7 to TRBJ1-1; D uncertain. TRBV6-7 is an open reading frame, and its role is uncertain. This CDR3 has 11 amino acids. DNA for the CDR3: TGTGCCAGCAGTTACTCGACGTCGTCCTATTTT. It specifies CASSYSTSSYF.

This chain connects TRBV6-4 to TRBJ1-2; TRBD1 matches at 7 bases. Germline V gene data show CDR1 as MRHNA and CDR2 as SNTAGT. V was clipped by 5 bases and J by 10 bases; unmatched bases: 4. The CDR3 length is 11 residues. The CDR3 region has the DNA TGTGCCAGCAGTTACAAGGGGGCCTACACCTTC. It is translated as CASSYKGAYTF.

This clone was seen only a few times. The chain combines TRBV28 with TRBJ1-4; D unresolved. The CDR3 has 17 amino acids. CDR1 and CDR2 (germline): MDHEN, SYDVKM. V gave up 2 bases and J gave up 0 bases, with 13 bases separating them. CDR3 protein: CASSLPPTFATNEKLFF. The CDR3, as DNA: TGTGCCAGCAGTTTACCCCCGACCTTTGCAACTAATGAAAAACTGTTTTTT. The whole variable domain, filled in from reference TRBV28 and TRBJ1-4, reads DVKVTQSSRYLVKRTGEKVFLECVQDMDHENMFWYRQDPGLGLRLIYFSYDVKMKEKGDIPEGYSVSREKKERFSLILESASTNQTSMYLCASSLPPTFATNEKLFFGSGTQLSVL.

The gene calls are TRBV10-3 and TRBJ1-6, with 10 bases that match TRBD1. This CDR3 contains 16 residues. The trim removed 2 bases at V and 2 bases at J, leaving 0 bases unmatched. Looked up from germline, CDR1 is ENHRY and CDR2 is SYGVKD. Here the CDR3 DNA reads TGTGCCATCAGTGAGGGACAGGGGGCCTATAATTCACCCCTCCACTTT. Protein: CAISEGQGAYNSPLHF.

This clone was recorded a few times. The V call is TRBV1, the J call TRBJ1-2. TRBV1 is a pseudogene. This CDR3 comprises 13 residues. Written as DNA, the CDR3 is TGCGCCAGCAGCATTATCGTCGGGTGGGGCTACACCTTC. Its translation: CASSIIVGWGYTF.